This T cell receptor (beta chain) appears in the sequencing data of a study of CD8 T cells in ankylosing spondylitis. This clonotype was seen many times. Making use of molecular barcodes, quantitative 5'-RACE generated TCR beta libraries. Each CDR3 protein gets one entry after TCRdb re-called the 5' RACE reads with MiXCR. This sample has 69,000 or so distinct CDR3 sequences; about 5.2% occur once, and the top ten carry over 2%. With V trimmed by 2 bases and J by 2 bases, 5 bases remained unmatched. Germline CDR1 SGHDN, CDR2 FVKESK. This CDR3 is 15 amino acids long. The TCR comes from a male donor with ankylosing spondylitis or in good health (not recorded which). V gene TRBV14 combines with J gene TRBJ2-7; 8 bases map to TRBD1. The sequenced sample consisted of blood, either unsorted or a sorted T cell fraction (not recorded which). CDR3 DNA: TGTGCCAGCAGCCAACCAAACAGGGGGGCCTACGAGCAGTACTTC. Amino acids: CASSQPNRGAYEQYF.